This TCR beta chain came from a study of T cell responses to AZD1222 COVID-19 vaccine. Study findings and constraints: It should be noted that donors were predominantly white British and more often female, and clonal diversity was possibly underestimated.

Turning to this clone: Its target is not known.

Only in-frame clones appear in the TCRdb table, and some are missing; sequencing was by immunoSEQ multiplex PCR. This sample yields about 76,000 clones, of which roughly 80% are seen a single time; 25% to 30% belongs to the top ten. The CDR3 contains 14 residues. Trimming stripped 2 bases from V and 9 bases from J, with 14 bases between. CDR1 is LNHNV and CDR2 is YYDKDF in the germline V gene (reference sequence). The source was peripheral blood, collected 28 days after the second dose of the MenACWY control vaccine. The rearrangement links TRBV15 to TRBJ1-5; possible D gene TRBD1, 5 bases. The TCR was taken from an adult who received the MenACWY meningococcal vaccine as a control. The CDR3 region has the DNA TGTGCCACCAGCAGACTGACGGGGCAGGGGCCCCAGCATTTT. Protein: CATSRLTGQGPQHF.